The clone carrying this T cell receptor (beta chain) was found many times. These data are taken from a study of T-cell reconstitution after alpha-beta-depleted transplantation in children. TCRbeta library preparation incorporated unique molecular identifiers. TCRdb reprocessed the PCR reads via MiXCR and lists one record per CDR3 protein. The top ten hold roughly 3% of the sample, which has around 200,000 distinct CDR3 sequences, around 7% seen once. J lost 7 bases, V lost 6 bases, and 15 bases had no gene match. This CDR3 has 16 residues. The receptor's source is a human donor who donated a stem cell graft to a child with Wiskott-Aldrich syndrome. The sample consisted of PBMCs from the stem cell graft donor, taken from the stem cell graft. This sequence joins TRBV12-3 or TRBV12-4 and TRBJ2-7, with 10 bases matching TRBD2. CDR3 sequence: CASSWRGTSESLEQYF. DNA for the CDR3: TGTGCCAGCAGCTGGAGGGGGACTAGCGAGAGCCTAGAGCAGTACTTC.